These 9 T cell receptor beta chains originate from one sample sequenced in a study of stem cell transplantation in POMP-related autoinflammatory disease. Some clones are missing from TCRdb's copy, which holds only in-frame ones; the method was immunoSEQ multiplex PCR. The sample shows over 60,000 clones, just over 90% of them seen only once. Sample: CD4+ T cells from PBMCs, taken after stem cell transplantation. The origin of the receptors is a human patient with POMP-related autoinflammation and immune dysregulation (PRAID). A subset of T cells may come from the graft donor.

This clone was seen only once. The chain combines TRBV5-6 with TRBJ2-1; 9 nucleotides agree with TRBD1. The junction had 5 bases not matched to a gene; V was cut back by 4 bases and J by 12 bases. Germline V gene sequence: CDR1 SGHDT, CDR2 YYEEEE. The CDR3 loop spans 12 amino acids. CDR3 bases: TGTGCCAGCAGCATCCCGGGACAGGGGCAGTTCTTC. Amino acid sequence: CASSIPGQGQFF.

This chain uses TRBV2 with TRBJ2-3; D remains unclear. V dropped 1 base and J dropped 2 bases, with 4 bases sitting between them. The CDR3 is made up of 13 amino acids. Germline V gives CDR1 SNHLY, CDR2 FYNNEI. CDR3 nucleotides: TGTGCCAGCAGTGAAGAGTACACAGATACGCAGTATTTT. This codes for CASSEEYTDTQYF.

This clone was found once. The chain is built from TRBV6-1 and TRBJ2-7; no reliable D call. CDR1 and CDR2 (germline): MNHNS, SASEGT. This CDR3 has 12 amino acids. Trimming took off 2 bases at V and 3 bases at J, with 5 bases between the two ends. The CDR3 spells CASSETGYEQYV. The CDR3 DNA sequence: TGTGCCAGCAGTGAAACGGGCTACGAGCAGTACGTC.

The chain recombines TRBV28 with TRBJ2-4; TRBD1 or TRBD2 may be the D gene (7 bases each). CDR3 length: 15 amino acids. V was trimmed by 8 bases and J by 0 bases, leaving 14 bases between them. CDR1 MDHEN and CDR2 SYDVKM come from the germline V gene. CDR3 protein: CASFSGGVAKNIQYF. In nucleotides, the CDR3 is TGTGCCAGCTTCTCAGGGGGGGTAGCCAAAAACATTCAGTACTTC.

The chain has TRBV3-1 (or the pseudogene TRBV3-2) and TRBJ2-3; TRBD2 matches 8 bases. Per the germline V gene, CDR1 is LGHDT and CDR2 is YNNKEL (reference sequence). The CDR3 is 16 residues long. J lost 1 base, V lost 4 bases, and 7 bases had no gene match. The CDR3 here is CASSPFSGVGTDTQYF. CDR3 bases: TGTGCCAGCAGCCCCTTTAGCGGGGTTGGCACAGATACGCAGTATTTT.

V usage is TRBV5-1 and J usage is TRBJ1-4, with a weak D call TRBD1 (5 bases). The CDR3 is 14 amino acids. Germline CDR1 reads SGHRS; CDR2 reads YFSETQ. The V gene lost 1 base and the J gene lost 4 bases, with 8 bases spanning the gap. CDR3 nucleotides: TGCGCCAGCAGCTTGCGACAGAATAATGAAAAACTGTTTTTT. Its translation: CASSLRQNNEKLFF.

The chain has TRBV15 and TRBJ2-3, with D perhaps matching TRBD2 (6 bases). Germline loops: CDR1 LNHNV, CDR2 YYDKDF (reference sequence). CDR3 length: 15 residues. Trimming removed 1 base from V and 5 bases from J, with 13 bases in between. The CDR3, as DNA: TGTGCCACCAGCAGAGTTTCCGGGGGTGGAGATACGCAGTATTTT. This encodes CATSRVSGGGDTQYF.

The table lists this clone with a count of one. The gene calls are TRBV10-2 and TRBJ2-1; D is perhaps TRBD1 (5 bases). Trimming cost V 7 bases and J 2 bases, with 15 bases left between them. The CDR3 length is 15 residues. Germline CDR1 and CDR2: WSHSY and SAAADI. CDR3 sequence: CASNERVGAYNEQFF. CDR3 bases: TGCGCCAGCAACGAAAGGGTAGGGGCCTACAATGAGCAGTTCTTC.

This rearrangement joins TRBV7-9 to TRBJ2-3; 8 bases map to TRBD1. Trimming cost V 4 bases and J 2 bases; bases outside gene matches: 14. The CDR3 totals 18 residues. Germline assignment: CDR1 SEHNR and CDR2 FQNEAQ (reference sequence). DNA of the CDR3: TGTGCCAGCAGCTCCCGAATAGCAAGGGACAGGTACACAGATACGCAGTATTTT. Amino acid sequence: CASSSRIARDRYTDTQYF.